A single TCR beta chain is shown here with its context. This receptor's antigen is unknown. One base away there is no much larger clone; base qualities are not given. These data come from a study of CD8 T cells in ankylosing spondylitis listed by TCRdb under 2017. With regard to the full study: T cell receptor beta repertoires were profiled in healthy donors and ankylosing spondylitis patients so that disease-linked TCR variants could be found. The full study cohort comprised 20 to 30 ankylosing spondylitis patients and 110 or so healthy donors. Samples of peripheral blood were taken, and for ankylosing spondylitis patients, synovial fluid was collected as well.

The data were produced on an Illumina HiSeq 2500. Quantitative 5'-RACE with molecular barcodes was the method used to prepare the TCR beta libraries. Under the source paper's analysis protocol: To identify disease-linked TCR variants, a new computational method was used, one built on a probabilistic model of VDJ rearrangement. The raw public data were reprocessed by TCRdb itself: fastp quality trimming at Q25, MiXCR clonotype calling, in-frame beta chains only. All rows with the same CDR3 protein become a single entry with the most common DNA and genes. The V and J calls come from TCRdb's annotation, not from the publication. Across this sample there are more than 150,000 distinct CDR3 sequences, with over 15% seen only once. The ten largest make up roughly 4.5% of the sample. Per the germline V gene, SGHTA is the CDR1 and FQGNSA is the CDR2. The CDR3 spans 15 residues, from the cysteine through the phenylalanine. The CDR3 DNA has 45 bases and is translated from base 1. V and J lose 1 base and 1 base, and a span of 8 bases separates them.

What the study reported, not specific to this receptor: The disease-linked clones were reported to be significantly enriched in matched synovial fluid samples from ankylosing spondylitis patients. The disease-linked clones had a CD8+ phenotype and were found at relatively low frequencies in peripheral blood. A TCR beta motif made up of eight or nine highly homologous amino acid variants appeared to be characteristic of blood from ankylosing spondylitis patients. Some TCR beta motif variants had previously been reported in synovial fluid and blood of reactive arthritis patients, which suggested common disease-initiation mechanisms.

The V and J genes are TRBV7-2 and TRBJ2-4, with no D gene named confidently. The sequenced material came from blood, either unsorted or a sorted T cell fraction (not recorded which). This sequence was found in a male donor aged 10-35 years with ankylosing spondylitis or in good health (not recorded which). Donor details come from another sample of the same person, matched by shared clones. In nucleotides, the sequence is TGTGCCAGCAGCTTAGGTATCCTGGCCAAAAACATTCAGTACTTC. It codes for CASSLGILAKNIQYF.